This T cell receptor beta chain was obtained from a study of cytomegalovirus exposure and HLA in healthy donors. Whole-study context: Earlier, approximately 190 million T cells were analyzed, and 117 million unique TCR beta sequences were found among them.

A multiplex PCR was run with 60 Vbeta primers and 13 Jbeta primers. TCRdb's copy holds only in-frame clones and misses some; the assay was immunoSEQ multiplex PCR. Of around 170,000 clones listed, over 65% are singletons. Notes on this clone: No antigen is known for it.

General study points: Using a false discovery rate of 0.05, a later analysis showed that some 16,000 TCR beta sequences were associated with HLA alleles. The only immune exposure information that was available was CMV serostatus. Listed as cytomegalovirus-associated were 164 TCR beta chains.

The V gene's germline CDR1 is SGHAT and CDR2 FQNNGV. The CDR3 runs to 12 residues. Trimming cost V 6 bases and J 3 bases; bases outside gene matches: 2. This TCR derives from a woman aged 45-65 years in good health and CMV-seropositive. Sequencing was done on a sample of PBMCs. The chain combines TRBV11-2 with TRBJ2-7; 7 bases fit TRBD2. This CDR3 reads CASRTGGYEQYF. The CDR3 DNA follows: TGTGCCAGCAGGACGGGGGGCTACGAGCAGTACTTC. Together with reference TRBV11-2 and TRBJ2-7, the CDR3 gives the full variable domain: EAGVAQSPRYKIIEKRQSVAFWCNPISGHATLYWYQQILGQGPKLLIQFQNNGVVDDSQLPKDRFSAERLKGVDSTLKIQPAKLEDSAVYLCASRTGGYEQYFGPGTRLTVT.